This T cell receptor (beta chain) derives from a study of blood T cell repertoires in COVID-19. Looking at the study overall: The United States, Italy and Spain provided the acute and convalescent COVID-19 samples. T cells, B-cell-depleted T cells, or PBMCs provided the cDNA or gDNA that served as material.

This CDR3 contains 15 residues. J lost 4 bases, V lost 2 bases, and 5 bases had no gene match. From germline, CDR1 is MNHEY and CDR2 SVGEGT. Authors' processing steps: Estimation of nucleated cell counts relied on the amplification of reference gene primers. Method: immunoSEQ multiplex PCR; TCRdb's copy keeps in-frame clones and lacks some. V, J and clone size derive from that table, while D and trimming were established from the DNA sequence. The repertoire has roughly 84,000 clones, around 80% of them found once; the top ten carry just over 35%. This rearrangement joins TRBV6-2 or TRBV6-3 to TRBJ2-5; TRBD1 aligns across 9 bases. Sequenced sample: peripheral blood. This sequence originates from a man aged 55 to 70 with COVID-19, enrolled during active disease. The CDR3 region is CASSYTWTGAETQYF. The CDR3 bases are TGTGCCAGCAGTTACACGTGGACAGGGGCAGAGACCCAGTACTTC.